What follows are 5 T cell receptor beta chains derived from one specimen sequenced in a study of blood T cell repertoires in COVID-19. Libraries were prepared by immunoSEQ multiplex PCR; TCRdb keeps only in-frame clonotypes and omits some of them. The sample lists approximately 490,000 clones, 87% occurring once. Sequencing was done on a sample of PBMCs or T cells enriched from blood (not recorded which). Source of these receptors: a young woman who had recovered from COVID-19.

This chain connects TRBV5-1 to TRBJ2-4; D possibly corresponds to TRBD2 (5 bases). CDR3 size: 15 residues. With 4 bases removed from V and 8 bases from J, the gap between germline ends came to 19 bases. The germline gives CDR1 SGHRS, CDR2 YFSETQ. The CDR3 DNA reads as TGCGCCAGCAGCCACCAGACGGGGAGTAACGACATTCAGTACTTC. Translated: CASSHQTGSNDIQYF.

V gene TRBV5-1 combines with J gene TRBJ1-3; D not certain. Germline V gene lookup returns CDR1 SGHRS and CDR2 YFSETQ. This CDR3 has 13 amino acids. The V gene lost 4 bases and the J gene lost 8 bases, with 13 bases spanning the gap. CDR3 protein: CASSPTKRDTIYF. Here the CDR3 DNA reads TGCGCCAGCAGCCCAACGAAGCGGGACACCATATATTTT.

The chain is built from TRBV5-6 and TRBJ2-2, with 7 bases matching TRBD1. The CDR3 extends over 16 amino acids. V lost 3 bases to trimming and J lost 2 bases; unmatched junction nucleotides: 7. Germline CDR1 reads SGHDT; CDR2 reads YYEEEE. This CDR3 reads CASSSWTGPNTGELFF. In nucleotides, the CDR3 is TGTGCCAGCAGCTCCTGGACAGGACCAAACACCGGGGAGCTGTTTTTT.

CDR3 amino acids: CASSYGEGNVRGYTF. For the CDR3, the DNA is TGTGCCAGCAGTTACGGCGAGGGAAATGTGAGGGGCTACACCTTC. The chain combines TRBV6-5 with TRBJ1-2, with unresolved D. The V gene lost 2 bases and the J gene lost 8 bases, with 18 bases spanning the gap. Germline V CDR1 and CDR2: MNHEY, SVGAGI. This CDR3 is 15 amino acids long.

The V and J genes are TRBV30 and TRBJ1-6, with D possibly matching TRBD1 (6 bases). There are 14 residues in the CDR3. V was pared by 0 bases and J by 11 bases, with 14 bases between. Germline loops: CDR1 GTSNPN, CDR2 SVGIG (reference sequence). The CDR3, as DNA: TGTGCCTGGAGTGTAAAAGGGGGTCCACCACCCCTCCACTTT. This gives the protein CAWSVKGGPPPLHF. The full variable domain, completed using reference TRBV30 and TRBJ1-6, is SQTIHQWPATLVQPVGSPLSLECTVEGTSNPNLYWYRQAAGRGLQLLFYSVGIGQISSEVPQNLSASRPQDRQFILSSKKLLLSDSGFYLCAWSVKGGPPPLHFGNGTRLTVT.